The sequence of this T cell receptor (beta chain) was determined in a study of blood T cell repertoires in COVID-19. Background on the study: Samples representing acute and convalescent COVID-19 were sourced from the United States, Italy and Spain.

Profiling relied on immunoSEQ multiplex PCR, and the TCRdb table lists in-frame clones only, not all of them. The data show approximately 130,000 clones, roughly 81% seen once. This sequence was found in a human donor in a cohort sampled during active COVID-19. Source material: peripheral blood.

CDR3 coding DNA: TGTGCCAGCAGCCAAGAGGGCGGGGGGTTCGCGGAGCAGTTCTTC. Its translation: CASSQEGGGFAEQFF. V usage is TRBV3-1 (or the pseudogene TRBV3-2) and J usage is TRBJ2-1, with 8 bases aligning to TRBD2. Germline trimming cut 0 bases from V and 10 bases from J; bases unmatched to any gene: 8. Germline-derived CDR1 and CDR2 are LGHDT and YNNKEL (reference sequence). The CDR3 runs 15 residues.